Listed below are T cell receptor beta chains from one sample, sequenced in a study of T cell responses to AZD1222 COVID-19 vaccine. Assay used: immunoSEQ multiplex PCR; TCRdb lists only in-frame clones, some missing. The table has some 130,000 clones, 88% seen once. The sample consisted of peripheral blood, taken on day 0 of AZD1222 vaccination. These receptors originate from an adult in good health. Each CDR3 is given with its conserved first and last residue. The order of the fields is V gene, clone size, J gene, D gene, CDR3 protein, CDR3 DNA. D genes are given only for firm matches. The listing skips clone size in some rows; elsewhere it reads once, few, many or a size class.

v_gene: TRBV6-4
abundance: -
j_gene: TRBJ2-2
d_gene: -
CDR3aa: CASSVEVSGELFF
CDR3nt: TGTGCCAGCAGTGTGGAGGTATCAGGGGAGCTGTTTTTT

v_gene: TRBV9
abundance: -
j_gene: TRBJ2-5
d_gene: TRBD2
CDR3aa: CASSVGLAGGPRETQYF
CDR3nt: TGTGCCAGCAGCGTAGGACTAGCGGGGGGGCCGCGAGAGACCCAGTACTTC

v_gene: TRBV2
abundance: once
j_gene: TRBJ1-2
d_gene: TRBD1
CDR3aa: CASTRIGQGEIGYTF
CDR3nt: TGTGCCAGCACTCGAATCGGACAGGGTGAGATTGGCTACACCTTC

v_gene: TRBV5-6
abundance: -
j_gene: TRBJ2-5
d_gene: -
CDR3aa: CASSKDRLGETQYF
CDR3nt: TGTGCCAGCAGCAAAGACAGGTTAGGGGAGACCCAGTACTTC

v_gene: TRBV19
abundance: -
j_gene: TRBJ2-2
d_gene: -
CDR3aa: CASRNRVNTGELFF
CDR3nt: TGTGCCAGTAGGAACAGGGTCAACACCGGGGAGCTGTTTTTT

v_gene: TRBV7-2
abundance: -
j_gene: TRBJ1-4
d_gene: -
CDR3aa: CASSLALIGEKLFF
CDR3nt: TGTGCCAGCAGCTTAGCGCTAATCGGTGAAAAACTGTTTTTT

v_gene: TRBV5-8
abundance: few
j_gene: TRBJ1-1
d_gene: TRBD1
CDR3aa: CASTGTAVLNTEAFF
CDR3nt: TGTGCCAGCACCGGGACAGCGGTCCTGAACACTGAAGCTTTCTTT

v_gene: TRBV5-4
abundance: few
j_gene: TRBJ2-7
d_gene: -
CDR3aa: CASTSPLGYEQYF
CDR3nt: TGTGCCAGCACCTCCCCTCTGGGCTACGAGCAGTACTTC

v_gene: TRBV6-5
abundance: -
j_gene: TRBJ2-7
d_gene: -
CDR3aa: CASSLLGPSYEQYF
CDR3nt: TGTGCCAGCTCCCTCCTTGGGCCCTCCTACGAGCAGTACTTC

v_gene: TRBV19
abundance: -
j_gene: TRBJ1-1
d_gene: -
CDR3aa: CASSRAGAPNTEAFF
CDR3nt: TGTGCCAGTAGTAGAGCAGGGGCACCGAACACTGAAGCTTTCTTT

v_gene: TRBV5-1
abundance: once
j_gene: TRBJ2-5
d_gene: -
CDR3aa: CASSFIGRAQETQYF
CDR3nt: TGCGCCAGCAGCTTTATCGGTAGGGCCCAAGAGACCCAGTACTTC

v_gene: TRBV4-1
abundance: -
j_gene: TRBJ1-2
d_gene: -
CDR3aa: CASSQVASLNGYTF
CDR3nt: TGCGCCAGCAGCCAAGTAGCCAGCCTGAATGGCTACACCTTC

v_gene: TRBV7-9
abundance: -
j_gene: TRBJ2-7
d_gene: TRBD2
CDR3aa: CASSDFGRASGRYEQYF
CDR3nt: TGTGCCAGCAGCGATTTCGGGCGGGCTAGCGGGAGGTACGAGCAGTACTTC

v_gene: TRBV4-1
abundance: -
j_gene: TRBJ2-5
d_gene: TRBD2
CDR3aa: CASSQEASGGAGKTQYF
CDR3nt: TGCGCCAGCAGCCAAGAAGCTAGCGGGGGGGCCGGAAAGACCCAGTACTTC

v_gene: TRBV5-1
abundance: -
j_gene: TRBJ2-3
d_gene: -
CDR3aa: CASSPGRSTDTQYF
CDR3nt: TGCGCCAGCAGCCCCGGACGGAGCACAGATACGCAGTATTTT

v_gene: TRBV6-6
abundance: -
j_gene: TRBJ1-4
d_gene: -
CDR3aa: CASSGAATLNEKLFF
CDR3nt: TGTGCCAGCAGTGGGGCAGCCACTCTTAATGAAAAACTGTTTTTT

v_gene: TRBV5-1
abundance: few
j_gene: TRBJ1-4
d_gene: TRBD1
CDR3aa: CASRQGATNEKLFF
CDR3nt: TGCGCCAGCAGGCAGGGGGCTACTAATGAAAAACTGTTTTTT

v_gene: TRBV9
abundance: -
j_gene: TRBJ2-4
d_gene: TRBD1
CDR3aa: CASSVARGSGIQYF
CDR3nt: TGTGCCAGCAGCGTAGCCAGGGGGTCCGGCATTCAGTACTTC